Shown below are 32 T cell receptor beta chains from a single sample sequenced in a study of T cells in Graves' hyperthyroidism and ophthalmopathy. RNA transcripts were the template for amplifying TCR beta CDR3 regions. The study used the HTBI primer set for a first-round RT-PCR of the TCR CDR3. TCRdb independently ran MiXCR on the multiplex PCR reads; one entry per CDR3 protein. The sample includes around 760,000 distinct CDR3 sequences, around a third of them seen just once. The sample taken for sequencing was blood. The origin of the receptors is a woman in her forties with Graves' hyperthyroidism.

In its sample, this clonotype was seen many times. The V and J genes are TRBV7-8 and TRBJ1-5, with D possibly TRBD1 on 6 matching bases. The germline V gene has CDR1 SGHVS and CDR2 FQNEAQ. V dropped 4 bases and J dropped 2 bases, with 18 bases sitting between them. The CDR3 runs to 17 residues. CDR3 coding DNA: TGTGCCAGCAGCTCCAGTAACAGGGTGGCGCGCAATCAGCCCCAGCATTTT. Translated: CASSSSNRVARNQPQHF.

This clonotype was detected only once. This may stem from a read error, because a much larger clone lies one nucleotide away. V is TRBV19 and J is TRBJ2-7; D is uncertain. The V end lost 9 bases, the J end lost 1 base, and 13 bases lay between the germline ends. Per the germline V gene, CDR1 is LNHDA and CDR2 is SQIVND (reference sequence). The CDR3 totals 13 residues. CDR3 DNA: TGTGCCAGCGCCTTGCAGGCGTCCTACGAGCAGTACTTC. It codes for CASALQASYEQYF.

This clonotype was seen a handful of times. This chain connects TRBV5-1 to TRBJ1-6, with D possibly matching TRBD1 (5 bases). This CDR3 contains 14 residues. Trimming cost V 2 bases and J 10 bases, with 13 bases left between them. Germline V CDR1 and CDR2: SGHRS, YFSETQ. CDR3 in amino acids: CASSFNRPSSPLHF. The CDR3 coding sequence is TGCGCCAGCAGCTTTAACAGGCCTAGCTCACCCCTCCACTTT.

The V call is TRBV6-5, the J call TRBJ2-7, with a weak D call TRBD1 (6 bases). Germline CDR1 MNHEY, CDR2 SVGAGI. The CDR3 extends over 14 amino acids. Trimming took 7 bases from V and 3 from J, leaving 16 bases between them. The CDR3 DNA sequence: TGTGCCAGCACCTCCCCGGCAGGGGACTACGAGCAGTACTTC. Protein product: CASTSPAGDYEQYF.

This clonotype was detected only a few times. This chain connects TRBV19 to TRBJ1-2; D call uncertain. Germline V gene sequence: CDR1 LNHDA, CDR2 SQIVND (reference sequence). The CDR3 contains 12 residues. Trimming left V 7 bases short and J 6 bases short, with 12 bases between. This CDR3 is CASTTGGNGYTF. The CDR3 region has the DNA TGTGCCAGTACCACGGGCGGCAATGGCTACACCTTC.

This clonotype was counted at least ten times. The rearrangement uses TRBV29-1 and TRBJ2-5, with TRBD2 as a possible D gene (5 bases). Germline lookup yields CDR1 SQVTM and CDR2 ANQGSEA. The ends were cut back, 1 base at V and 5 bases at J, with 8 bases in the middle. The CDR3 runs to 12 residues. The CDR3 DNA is TGCAGCGTTGAAGTTTCGGGGGAGACCCAGTACTTC. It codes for CSVEVSGETQYF.

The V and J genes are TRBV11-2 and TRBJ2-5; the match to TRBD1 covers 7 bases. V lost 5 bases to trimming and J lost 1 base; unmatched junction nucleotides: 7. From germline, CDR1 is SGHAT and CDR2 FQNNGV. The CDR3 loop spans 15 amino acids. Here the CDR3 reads CASSPPRQGQETQYF. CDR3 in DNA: TGTGCCAGCAGCCCACCCCGACAGGGCCAAGAGACCCAGTACTTC.

CDR3: CSARDPGYHGYTF. The CDR3 region has the DNA TGCAGTGCTAGAGACCCAGGGTACCATGGCTACACCTTC. This chain connects TRBV20-1 to TRBJ1-2, with D perhaps matching TRBD1 (5 bases). Germline V gives CDR1 DFQATT, CDR2 SNEGSKA (reference sequence). This CDR3 region has 13 residues. V was cut by 0 bases and J by 6 bases, with 11 bases left in between.

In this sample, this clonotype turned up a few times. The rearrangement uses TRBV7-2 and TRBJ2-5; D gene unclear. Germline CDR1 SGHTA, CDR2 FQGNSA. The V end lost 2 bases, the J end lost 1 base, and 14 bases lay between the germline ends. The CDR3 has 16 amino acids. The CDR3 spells CASSLSLGRSQETQYF. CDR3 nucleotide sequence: TGTGCCAGCAGCTTAAGTCTCGGGCGCTCCCAAGAGACCCAGTACTTC.

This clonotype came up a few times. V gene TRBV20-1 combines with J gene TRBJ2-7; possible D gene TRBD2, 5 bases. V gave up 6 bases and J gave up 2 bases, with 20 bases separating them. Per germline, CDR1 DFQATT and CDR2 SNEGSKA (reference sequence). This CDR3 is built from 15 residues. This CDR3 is CSAREPGTSTYEQYF. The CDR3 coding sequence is TGCAGTGCGAGGGAACCGGGAACATCGACCTACGAGCAGTACTTC.

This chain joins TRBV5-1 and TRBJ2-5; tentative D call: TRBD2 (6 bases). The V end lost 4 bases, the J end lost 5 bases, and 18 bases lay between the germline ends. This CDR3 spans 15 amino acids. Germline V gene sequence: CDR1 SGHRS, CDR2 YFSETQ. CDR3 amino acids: CASSQALGGVETQYF. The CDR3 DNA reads TGCGCCAGCAGCCAGGCCCTAGGAGGGGTTGAGACCCAGTACTTC.

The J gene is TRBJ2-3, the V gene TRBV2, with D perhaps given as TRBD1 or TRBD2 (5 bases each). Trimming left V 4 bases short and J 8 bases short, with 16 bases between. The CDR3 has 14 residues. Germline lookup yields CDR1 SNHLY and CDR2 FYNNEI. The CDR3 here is CASSVGTAVGTQYF. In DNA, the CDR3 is TGTGCCAGCAGTGTCGGGACGGCCGTCGGTACGCAGTATTTT.

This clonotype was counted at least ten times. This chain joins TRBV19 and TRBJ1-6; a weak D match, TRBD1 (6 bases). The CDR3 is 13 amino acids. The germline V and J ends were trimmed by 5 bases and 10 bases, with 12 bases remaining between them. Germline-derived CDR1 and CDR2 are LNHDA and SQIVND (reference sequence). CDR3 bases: TGTGCCAGTAGTCAGGGGATCTGGTCACCCCTCCACTTT. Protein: CASSQGIWSPLHF.

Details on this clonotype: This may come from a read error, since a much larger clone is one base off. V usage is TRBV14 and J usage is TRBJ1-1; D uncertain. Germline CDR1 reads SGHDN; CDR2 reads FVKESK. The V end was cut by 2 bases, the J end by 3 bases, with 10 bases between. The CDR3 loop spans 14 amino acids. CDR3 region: CASSQYVGDTEAFF. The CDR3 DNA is TGTGCCAGCAGCCAATACGTCGGGGACACTGAAGCTTTCTTT.

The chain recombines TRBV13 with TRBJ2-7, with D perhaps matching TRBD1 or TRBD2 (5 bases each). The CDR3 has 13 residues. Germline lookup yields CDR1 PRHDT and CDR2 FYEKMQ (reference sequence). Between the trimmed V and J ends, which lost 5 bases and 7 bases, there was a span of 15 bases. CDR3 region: CASSARSGGEQYF. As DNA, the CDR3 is TGTGCCAGCAGCGCCCGCTCTGGGGGAGAGCAGTACTTC.

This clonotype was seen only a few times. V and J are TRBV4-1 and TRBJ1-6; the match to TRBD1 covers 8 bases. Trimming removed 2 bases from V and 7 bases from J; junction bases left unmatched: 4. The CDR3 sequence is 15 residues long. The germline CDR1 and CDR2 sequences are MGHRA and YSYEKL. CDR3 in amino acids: CASSQTGTGNSPLHF. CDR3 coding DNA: TGCGCCAGCAGCCAAACCGGGACAGGCAATTCACCCCTCCACTTT.

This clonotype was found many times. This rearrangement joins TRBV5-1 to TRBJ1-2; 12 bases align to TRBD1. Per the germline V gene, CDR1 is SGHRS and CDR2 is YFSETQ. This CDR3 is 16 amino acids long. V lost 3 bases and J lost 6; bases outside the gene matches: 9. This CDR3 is CASSWGQGAELDGYTF. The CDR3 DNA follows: TGCGCCAGCAGCTGGGGACAGGGGGCGGAACTGGATGGCTACACCTTC.

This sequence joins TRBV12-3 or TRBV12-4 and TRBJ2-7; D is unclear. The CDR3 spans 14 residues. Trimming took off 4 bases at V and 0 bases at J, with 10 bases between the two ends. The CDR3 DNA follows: TGTGCCAGCAGTTCGCCGACACGCTCCTACGAGCAGTACTTC. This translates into CASSSPTRSYEQYF.

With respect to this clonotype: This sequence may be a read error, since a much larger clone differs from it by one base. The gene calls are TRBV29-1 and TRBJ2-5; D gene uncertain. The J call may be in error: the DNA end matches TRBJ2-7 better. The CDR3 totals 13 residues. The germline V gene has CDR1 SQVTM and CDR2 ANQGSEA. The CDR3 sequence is CSVGRGHTYEQYF. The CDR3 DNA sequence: TGCAGCGTTGGGAGAGGCCACACCTACGAGCAGTACTTC.

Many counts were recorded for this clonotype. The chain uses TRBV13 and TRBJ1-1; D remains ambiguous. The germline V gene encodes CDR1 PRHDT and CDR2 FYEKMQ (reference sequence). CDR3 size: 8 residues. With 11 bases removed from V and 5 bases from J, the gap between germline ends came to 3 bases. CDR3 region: CAGTEAFF. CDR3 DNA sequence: TGTGCCGGGACTGAAGCTTTCTTT. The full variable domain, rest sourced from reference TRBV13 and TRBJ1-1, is AAGVIQSPRHLIKEKRETATLKCYPIPRHDTVYWYQQGPGQDPQFLISFYEKMQSDKGSIPDRFSAQQFSDYHSELNMSSLELGDSALYFCAGTEAFFGQGTRLTVV.

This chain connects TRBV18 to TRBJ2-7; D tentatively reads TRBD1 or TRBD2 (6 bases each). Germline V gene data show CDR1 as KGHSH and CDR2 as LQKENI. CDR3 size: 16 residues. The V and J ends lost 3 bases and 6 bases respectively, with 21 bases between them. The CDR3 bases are TGTGCCAGCTCACCCTGGGAGGCCACTGGAGGGGGCGAGCAGTACTTC. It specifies CASSPWEATGGGEQYF.

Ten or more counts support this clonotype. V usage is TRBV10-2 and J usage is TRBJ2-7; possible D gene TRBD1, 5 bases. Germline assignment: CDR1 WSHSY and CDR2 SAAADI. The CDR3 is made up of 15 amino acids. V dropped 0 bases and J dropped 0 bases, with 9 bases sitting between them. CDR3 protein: CASSESGVLSYEQYF. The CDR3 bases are TGCGCCAGCAGTGAGTCAGGGGTCCTCTCCTACGAGCAGTACTTC.

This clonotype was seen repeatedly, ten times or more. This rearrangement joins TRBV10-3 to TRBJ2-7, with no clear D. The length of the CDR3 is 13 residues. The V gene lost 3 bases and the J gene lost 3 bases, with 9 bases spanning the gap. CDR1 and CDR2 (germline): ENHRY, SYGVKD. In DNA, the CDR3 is TGTGCCATCAGTGATGTGGCACTCTACGAGCAGTACTTC. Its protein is CAISDVALYEQYF.

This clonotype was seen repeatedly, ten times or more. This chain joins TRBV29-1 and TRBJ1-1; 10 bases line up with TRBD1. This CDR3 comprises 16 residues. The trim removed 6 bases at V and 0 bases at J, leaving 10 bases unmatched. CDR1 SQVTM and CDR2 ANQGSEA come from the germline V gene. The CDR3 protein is CSVTRWDRGMNTEAFF. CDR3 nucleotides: TGCAGCGTCACGCGGTGGGACAGGGGCATGAACACTGAAGCTTTCTTT.

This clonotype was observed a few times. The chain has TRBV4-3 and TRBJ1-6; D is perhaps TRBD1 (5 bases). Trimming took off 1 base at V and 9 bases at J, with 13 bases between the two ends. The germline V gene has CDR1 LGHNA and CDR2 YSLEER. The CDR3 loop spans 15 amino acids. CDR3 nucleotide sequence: TGCGCCAGCAGCCAAGCGACAGTCCTGGGTTCACCCCTCCACTTT. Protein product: CASSQATVLGSPLHF.

DNA of the CDR3: TGTGCCAGCAACTTCATGAGGGAGACCCAGTACTTC. It specifies CASNFMRETQYF. This chain connects TRBV13 to TRBJ2-5, with D unclear. Germline values: CDR1 PRHDT, CDR2 FYEKMQ (reference sequence). This CDR3 is 12 amino acids long. The V and J ends lost 7 bases and 5 bases respectively, with 11 bases between them.

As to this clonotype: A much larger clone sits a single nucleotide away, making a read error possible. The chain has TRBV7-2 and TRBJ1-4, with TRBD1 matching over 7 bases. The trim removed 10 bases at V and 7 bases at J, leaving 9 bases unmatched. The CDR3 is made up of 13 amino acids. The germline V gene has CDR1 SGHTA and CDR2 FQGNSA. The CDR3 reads CANTPTGREKLFF. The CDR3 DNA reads TGTGCCAACACCCCGACAGGGCGTGAAAAACTGTTTTTT.

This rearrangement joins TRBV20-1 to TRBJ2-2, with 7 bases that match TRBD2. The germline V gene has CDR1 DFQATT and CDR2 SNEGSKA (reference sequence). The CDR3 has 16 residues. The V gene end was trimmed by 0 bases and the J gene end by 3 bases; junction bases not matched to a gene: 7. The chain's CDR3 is CSARDPGLVYTGELFF. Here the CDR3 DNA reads TGCAGTGCTAGAGACCCAGGACTAGTCTACACCGGGGAGCTGTTTTTT.

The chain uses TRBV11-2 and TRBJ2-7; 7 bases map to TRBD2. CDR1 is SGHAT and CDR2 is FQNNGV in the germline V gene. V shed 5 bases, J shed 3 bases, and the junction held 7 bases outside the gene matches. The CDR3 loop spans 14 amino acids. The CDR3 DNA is TGTGCCAGCAGCCCTCGCCGCGGGGGCTACGAGCAGTACTTC. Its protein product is CASSPRRGGYEQYF.

The CDR3 DNA reads as TGTGCCAGCAGTTTCTTGGGGGGCAATCAGCCCCAGCATTTT. Translating it yields CASSFLGGNQPQHF. This chain connects TRBV28 to TRBJ1-5, with D possibly TRBD1 on 5 matching bases. The V gene's germline CDR1 is MDHEN and CDR2 SYDVKM. The CDR3 has 14 amino acids. Trimming took off 3 bases at V and 2 bases at J, with 8 bases between the two ends.

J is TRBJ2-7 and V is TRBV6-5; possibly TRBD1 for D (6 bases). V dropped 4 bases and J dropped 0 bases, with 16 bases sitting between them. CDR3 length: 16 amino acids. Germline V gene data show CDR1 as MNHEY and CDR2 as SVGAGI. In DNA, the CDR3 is TGTGCCAGCAGTTCCGAAGGGGGTCTGAGCTCCTACGAGCAGTACTTC. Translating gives CASSSEGGLSSYEQYF.

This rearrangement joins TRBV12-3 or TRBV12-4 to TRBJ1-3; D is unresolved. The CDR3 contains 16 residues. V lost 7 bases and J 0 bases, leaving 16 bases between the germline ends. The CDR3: CASIGLGPHSGNTIYF. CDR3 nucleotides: TGTGCCAGCATCGGACTGGGCCCACACTCTGGAAACACCATATATTTT.